This T cell receptor beta chain stems from a study of human T cells and chemical hapten exposure. Germline V gene sequence: CDR1 DFQATT, CDR2 SNEGSKA (reference sequence). The ends lost 1 base at V and 4 bases at J; junction bases unmatched: 9. The CDR3 runs 16 residues. In the library, unique molecular identifiers were attached to individual cDNA molecules. TCRdb recomputed calls from the RACE reads with MiXCR, one row per CDR3 protein. The sample has around 99,000 distinct CDR3 sequences, roughly 12% seen once. General study findings and limits: Following DPC sensitization, TCRs present above 1 in 1000 frequency showed no change. Donor immune responses may differ from healthy people's, since all donors had alopecia.

Time point specified: patch test 1, 2 weeks after DPC sensitization. Indicated treatment: therapeutic diphenylcyclopropenone sensitization with weekly scalp DPC. To note about this clonotype: What it binds is not known.

This sequence joins TRBV20-1 and TRBJ2-1; TRBD1 agrees at 8 bases. Material: whole blood, obtained in connection with sensitization to the hapten diphenylcyclopropenone (DPC). This clonotype originated in a woman aged 40 to 50 with alopecia areata. Some clones in this sample may be carry-over from other donors' samples. CDR3 coding DNA: TGCAGTGCTAGAGGGGAGGACAGGGTGAGGTACAATGAGCAGTTCTTC. Encoded protein: CSARGEDRVRYNEQFF.